This T cell receptor (beta chain) came from a study of vaccination and CD4 T cells after COVID-19. Background on the study: PCR on nasal swabs identified SARS-CoV-2 in convalescent patients, of whom some ten were mild and one severe.

Treatment: approximately 11-day PBMC culture with coronavirus spike peptide pools or control peptides (ViraFEST assay). Wells contained under 2.5 million PBMCs each, and these were cultured with roughly 11 IU/ml IL-2 and roughly 9.5 ug/ml peptide pools. On this clonotype itself: Its antigen is not known.

Cultured CD4+ T cells had their DNA profiled by the Oncomine TCR Beta short-read assay. In TCRdb, the PCR reads were re-called with MiXCR into one record per CDR3 protein. The sample consists of roughly 18,000 distinct CDR3 sequences, around two thirds of them appearing once. In germline, CDR1 is MDHEN, CDR2 SYDVKM. The V end lost 3 bases, the J end lost 3 bases, and 15 bases lay between the germline ends. This CDR3 contains 15 residues. The sample taken for sequencing was CD4+ T cells from blood, cultured in vitro. This receptor was identified in a human donor who had recovered from COVID-19. V usage is TRBV28 and J usage is TRBJ2-7; D perhaps matches TRBD1 (6 bases). CDR3 loop: CASSFPAGTLYEQYF. The DNA for the CDR3 is TGTGCCAGCAGTTTTCCCGCCGGGACACTCTACGAGCAGTACTTC.